One and the same sample provided the 15 T cell receptor beta chains below, sequenced in a study of CD8 T cells in Susac syndrome. Random-hexamer reverse transcription was applied to about 0.45 to 1 ug RNA. One entry per CDR3 protein, called by TCRdb with MiXCR from the immunoSEQ multiplex PCR reads. Here the sample spans 150,000 to 180,000 distinct CDR3 sequences, approximately 95% being singletons. The specimen was CD4+ T cells from PBMCs. These receptors came from a human donor with Susac syndrome.

The chain uses TRBV7-8 and TRBJ2-5; 8 nucleotides agree with TRBD1. V lost 1 base to trimming and J lost 5 bases; unmatched junction nucleotides: 15. This CDR3 is 18 amino acids long. Looked up from germline, CDR1 is SGHVS and CDR2 is FQNEAQ. The CDR3 nucleotides are TGTGCCAGCAGCTTAGGGCGTCTGAGGGCAGGGGGCACGGAGACCCAGTACTTC. Translation: CASSLGRLRAGGTETQYF.

This chain connects TRBV15 to TRBJ1-5; D gene unclear. CDR3 size: 12 residues. The V gene lost 0 bases and the J gene lost 9 bases, with 6 bases spanning the gap. CDR1 LNHNV and CDR2 YYDKDF come from the germline V gene (reference sequence). The CDR3 loop is CATSRELGPQHF. The CDR3, as DNA: TGTGCCACCAGCAGAGAACTCGGGCCCCAGCATTTT.

This clonotype was detected only once. The V gene is TRBV13, the J gene TRBJ1-2, with D perhaps matching TRBD1 (5 bases). The CDR3 spans 14 residues. The germline V and J ends were trimmed by 0 bases and 10 bases, with 15 bases remaining between them. Germline lookup yields CDR1 PRHDT and CDR2 FYEKMQ (reference sequence). CDR3 nucleotide sequence: TGTGCCAGCAGCTTAGGTTTAAGGACAAGTTTCTACACCTTC. The encoded protein is CASSLGLRTSFYTF.

On this clonotype: One end of the junction fails to match germline, which may point to a read error. For the CDR3, the DNA is TGCAATGCTAGAGACGGCTATGGCTACACCTTC. This codes for CNARDGYGYTF. The rearrangement links TRBV20-1 to TRBJ1-2; D is unresolved. The CDR3 sequence is 11 residues long. Germline loops: CDR1 DFQATT, CDR2 SNEGSKA (reference sequence).

This clonotype was detected only a few times. The chain uses TRBV29-1 and TRBJ2-6, with D maybe TRBD2 (6 bases). The length of the CDR3 is 13 residues. Germline V gives CDR1 SQVTM, CDR2 ANQGSEA. V was clipped by 3 bases and J by 3 bases, with 6 bases between them. CDR3 region: CSVEGGGANVLTF. The CDR3 DNA sequence: TGCAGCGTTGAGGGGGGTGGGGCCAACGTCCTGACTTTC.

The DNA of the CDR3 is TGCAGCGTTAGGCGCGGGTCCTACGAGCAGTACTTC. Its translation is CSVRRGSYEQYF. The chain has TRBV29-1 and TRBJ2-7; weak D call: TRBD2 (5 bases). V lost 5 bases to trimming and J lost 1 base, with 9 bases between them. The CDR3 totals 12 residues. Germline CDR1 and CDR2: SQVTM and ANQGSEA.

The J gene is TRBJ2-7, the V gene TRBV27; 9 bases line up with TRBD1. The trim removed 4 bases at V and 7 bases at J, leaving 5 bases unmatched. In germline, CDR1 is MNHEY, CDR2 SMNVEV (reference sequence). The CDR3 sequence is 13 residues long. The CDR3 DNA follows: TGTGCCAGCAGTTCCTACAGGGGGCTTGAGCAGTACTTC. This sequence encodes CASSSYRGLEQYF.

The chain joins TRBV9 to TRBJ2-1; 7 positions agree with TRBD2. CDR1 SGDLS and CDR2 YYNGEE come from the germline V gene. With V trimmed by 4 bases and J by 6 bases, 13 bases remained unmatched. CDR3 length: 16 amino acids. CDR3 nucleotide sequence: TGTGCCAGCAGCCCCCGATCTATAGCGGGCTTCAATGAGCAGTTCTTC. This translates into CASSPRSIAGFNEQFF.

The chain uses TRBV20-1 and TRBJ2-5; 9 bases are a match to TRBD2. The length of the CDR3 is 14 residues. The V gene's germline CDR1 is DFQATT and CDR2 SNEGSKA (reference sequence). V shed 6 bases and J 4 bases; nucleotides not matched to a gene: 9. The chain's CDR3 is CSAPAWRGGETQYF. As DNA, the CDR3 is TGCAGTGCCCCCGCGTGGCGGGGGGGAGAGACCCAGTACTTC.

The chain has TRBV29-1 and TRBJ2-3, with no clear D. The J call may be mistaken, given a closer DNA end match to TRBJ2-5. Germline lookup yields CDR1 SQVTM and CDR2 ANQGSEA. This CDR3 is built from 10 residues. CDR3 amino acids: CSVGADTQYF. The CDR3 DNA sequence: TGCAGCGTTGGGGCGGACACCCAGTACTTC.

The J gene is TRBJ2-6, the V gene TRBV12-3 or TRBV12-4; D unclear. This CDR3 is 11 amino acids long. V dropped 7 bases and J dropped 7 bases, with 5 bases sitting between them. The CDR3 loop is CASTVANVLTF. Here the CDR3 DNA reads TGTGCCAGCACCGTAGCCAACGTCCTGACTTTC.

The gene calls are TRBV5-1 and TRBJ1-1; D uncertain. Germline V gene sequence: CDR1 SGHRS, CDR2 YFSETQ. V lost 0 bases to trimming and J lost 1 base, with 13 bases between them. The CDR3 totals 16 residues. The CDR3 coding sequence is TGCGCCAGCAGCTTGGAACCCCTCGGCCGGAACACTGAAGCTTTCTTT. Its protein product is CASSLEPLGRNTEAFF.

The chain carries TRBV2 and TRBJ2-3, with TRBD1 as a possible D gene (5 bases). Germline V gives CDR1 SNHLY, CDR2 FYNNEI. V gave up 7 bases and J gave up 6 bases, with 5 bases separating them. The CDR3 spans 10 residues. For the CDR3, the DNA is TGTGCCAGCAACAGGGATACGCAGTATTTT. It encodes CASNRDTQYF.

The chain employs TRBV3-1 and TRBJ2-3; D gene uncertain. Germline assignment: CDR1 LGHDT and CDR2 YNNKEL (reference sequence). V was trimmed by 8 bases and J by 0 bases, leaving 18 bases between them. The CDR3 sequence is 16 residues long. The CDR3 reads CASQNRRYGSTDTQYF. The CDR3 DNA is TGTGCCAGCCAAAATCGACGGTATGGGAGCACAGATACGCAGTATTTT.

In nucleotides, the CDR3 is TGTGCCAGCAGTCCCCCAAGGCTAGCTAGGTACGAGCAGTACTTC. Encoded protein: CASSPPRLARYEQYF. The chain is built from TRBV12-3 or TRBV12-4 and TRBJ2-7; possible D gene TRBD2, 5 bases. CDR3 size: 15 residues. Trimming removed 5 bases at V and 4 bases at J, with 18 bases between.